These T cell receptor beta chains were read from a single sample in a study of T cell responses to AZD1222 COVID-19 vaccine. TCRdb keeps only in-frame clones here, not all; method: immunoSEQ multiplex PCR. The table has more than 140,000 clones, around 88% seen once. Sequencing was performed on peripheral blood, taken on day 0 of MenACWY control vaccination. The receptors derive from an adult in good health. Both conserved end residues are part of each CDR3. A D gene is named only where the DNA matches it firmly. Clone size appears in some rows only: once, few, many, or a class for an expanded clone.

size	D	J	V	CDR3	DNA
NA	TRBD2	TRBJ2-5	TRBV11-2	CASSLNLSPLSGSRETQYF	TGTGCCAGCAGCTTAAATTTGAGTCCACTTAGCGGGAGTAGGGAGACCCAGTACTTC
NA	NA	TRBJ1-1	TRBV7-9	CASSPQSLWQSTEAFF	TGTGCCAGCAGCCCCCAATCCCTATGGCAGAGCACTGAAGCTTTCTTT
NA	TRBD2	TRBJ2-1	TRBV7-9	CATSPSGGPLYNEQFF	TGTGCCACCTCTCCTAGCGGGGGGCCCCTCTACAATGAGCAGTTCTTC
once	TRBD1	TRBJ1-1	TRBV12-3/TRBV12-4	CASSLRTGDEAFF	TGTGCCAGCAGTCTCCGGACAGGCGATGAAGCTTTCTTT
once	TRBD2	TRBJ2-7	TRBV7-6	CASSSGGVGWPTTHEQYF	TGTGCCAGCAGCTCGGGGGGGGTCGGATGGCCCACCACCCACGAGCAGTACTTC
NA	NA	TRBJ2-1	TRBV4-2	CASSSQPLAHEGYNEQFF	TGTGCCAGCAGCTCCCAGCCGCTAGCTCACGAGGGGTACAATGAGCAGTTCTTC
NA	TRBD2	TRBJ2-5	TRBV3-1/TRBV3-2	CASSQALSGRAGTQYF	TGTGCCAGCAGCCAAGCCCTGAGCGGGAGGGCCGGGACCCAGTACTTC
NA	NA	TRBJ2-7	TRBV9	CASSVGPDGYEQYF	TGTGCCAGCAGCGTAGGGCCTGATGGTTACGAGCAGTACTTC
NA	NA	TRBJ2-7	TRBV30	CAWSSGRYEQYF	TGTGCCTGGTCTTCAGGTCGGTACGAGCAGTACTTC
few	NA	TRBJ2-7	TRBV4-3	CASSRALERTHEQYF	TGCGCCAGCAGCCGTGCTTTGGAAAGAACCCACGAGCAGTACTTC
once	NA	TRBJ1-5	TRBV12-3/TRBV12-4	CASRAGQNQPQHF	TGTGCCAGCAGAGCTGGACAGAATCAGCCCCAGCATTTT
NA	NA	TRBJ1-4	TRBV2	CASGGGNEKLFF	TGTGCCAGCGGGGGGGGGAATGAAAAACTGTTTTTT
NA	NA	TRBJ1-1	TRBV6-6	CASRERELMNTEAFF	TGTGCCAGCAGGGAGAGGGAGTTAATGAACACTGAAGCTTTCTTT
NA	NA	TRBJ1-1	TRBV6-2/TRBV6-3	CASSSQTPYTEAFF	TGTGCCAGCAGTTCCCAGACACCCTACACTGAAGCTTTCTTT
NA	TRBD1	TRBJ1-1	TRBV6-1	CASSENPGQPNTEAFF	TGTGCCAGCAGTGAGAATCCGGGACAGCCAAACACTGAAGCTTTCTTT
NA	NA	TRBJ2-3	TRBV5-4	CASSLRAEGDTQYF	TGTGCCAGCAGCTTACGGGCTGAGGGAGATACGCAGTATTTT
NA	NA	TRBJ2-5	TRBV6-6	CASSYLTAQETQYF	TGTGCCAGCAGTTATCTGACAGCCCAAGAGACCCAGTACTTC
NA	TRBD1	TRBJ1-2	TRBV5-4	CASSGGQFYGYTF	TGTGCCAGCAGCGGGGGACAGTTCTATGGCTACACCTTC
NA	NA	TRBJ1-5	TRBV19	CASSLTGNQPQHF	TGTGCCAGTAGCCTTACAGGGAACCAGCCCCAGCATTTT
NA	TRBD1	TRBJ1-1	TRBV6-5	CASRSQGSYTEAFF	TGTGCCAGCAGGTCACAGGGGTCGTATACTGAAGCTTTCTTT
NA	NA	TRBJ2-7	TRBV4-2	CASSQEGAWGGSRYEQYF	TGTGCCAGCAGCCAAGAAGGGGCCTGGGGTGGGAGCAGGTACGAGCAGTACTTC
NA	NA	TRBJ1-4	TRBV9	CASSPWKGSNEKLFF	TGTGCCAGCAGCCCGTGGAAGGGGTCTAATGAAAAACTGTTTTTT
NA	TRBD1	TRBJ1-2	TRBV7-2	CASSLVGQGGYGYTF	TGTGCCAGCAGCTTAGTGGGACAGGGAGGTTATGGCTACACCTTC
NA	NA	TRBJ2-7	TRBV6-5	CASSIQATYEQYF	TGTGCCAGTTCAATACAGGCTACCTACGAGCAGTACTTC
NA	TRBD1	TRBJ1-1	TRBV29-1	CSVRQGNTEAFF	TGCAGCGTCCGACAGGGAAACACTGAAGCTTTCTTT
NA	NA	TRBJ1-5	TRBV28	CASSFIRRSNQPQHF	TGTGCCAGCAGTTTTATACGGCGGAGCAATCAGCCCCAGCATTTT
NA	NA	TRBJ2-5	TRBV6-2/TRBV6-3	CASSLGGVQETQYF	TGTGCCAGCAGTTTGGGGGGCGTACAAGAGACCCAGTACTTC
NA	NA	TRBJ1-4	TRBV20-1	CSASPGATNEKLFF	TGCAGTGCTAGTCCCGGTGCAACTAATGAAAAACTGTTTTTT
NA	NA	TRBJ2-7	TRBV4-1	CASSQGADTTYEQYF	TGCGCCAGCAGCCAAGGGGCCGATACAACCTACGAGCAGTACTTC
NA	NA	TRBJ1-4	TRBV7-2	CASSLGPNEKLFF	TGTGCCAGCAGCTTAGGCCCAAATGAAAAACTGTTTTTT
NA	NA	TRBJ1-6	TRBV7-8	CASSLAEATYNSPLHF	TGTGCCAGCAGCTTAGCTGAGGCTACCTATAATTCACCCCTCCACTTT
NA	TRBD1	TRBJ1-4	TRBV13	CASSSRRTGRGEKLFF	TGTGCCAGCAGCTCGAGAAGGACAGGGAGGGGTGAAAAACTGTTTTTT
many	NA	TRBJ1-4	TRBV16	CASSQWDVGNEKLFF	TGTGCCAGCAGCCAATGGGACGTAGGTAATGAAAAACTGTTTTTT
NA	TRBD1	TRBJ1-1	TRBV7-3	CASSLTGTGGAFF	TGTGCCAGCAGCTTAACAGGGACAGGAGGGGCTTTCTTT
NA	NA	TRBJ2-7	TRBV10-3	CAISERQGEYEQYF	TGTGCCATCAGTGAGAGGCAGGGAGAGTACGAGCAGTACTTC
NA	TRBD2	TRBJ2-7	TRBV5-5	CASSLNGGEGSREQYF	TGTGCCAGCAGCTTGAATGGAGGGGAGGGATCACGGGAGCAGTACTTC
NA	NA	TRBJ1-6	TRBV19	CASSLTEGMIDNSPLHF	TGTGCCAGTAGTTTGACGGAGGGGATGATTGATAATTCACCCCTCCACTTT
NA	TRBD1	TRBJ2-7	TRBV11-3	CASSPDRGRAEQYF	TGTGCCAGCAGCCCTGACAGGGGGCGAGCCGAGCAGTACTTC
once	NA	TRBJ2-1	TRBV3-1/TRBV3-2	CASSRWGSGQFF	TGTGCCAGCAGCCGGTGGGGGAGCGGGCAGTTCTTC
NA	TRBD1	TRBJ2-6	TRBV11-3	CASSPRAKDRGSGANVLTF	TGTGCCAGCAGCCCCCGGGCCAAGGACAGGGGGTCAGGGGCCAACGTCCTGACTTTC
NA	TRBD2	TRBJ2-1	TRBV6-2/TRBV6-3	CASSRTSGLYNEQFF	TGTGCCAGCAGTCGGACTAGCGGTCTCTACAATGAGCAGTTCTTC
NA	NA	TRBJ1-5	TRBV28	CASSPPEDYQPQHF	TGTGCCAGCAGTCCACCCGAGGATTATCAGCCCCAGCATTTT
once	NA	TRBJ2-6	TRBV19	CASKLGPFSGANVLTF	TGTGCCAGTAAGTTAGGGCCTTTCTCTGGGGCCAACGTCCTGACTTTC
NA	NA	TRBJ1-6	TRBV28	CASSFFSNSPLHF	TGTGCCAGCAGCTTTTTTAGCAATTCACCCCTCCACTTT
NA	TRBD2	TRBJ2-3	TRBV13	CASSPSGGFTDTQYF	TGTGCCAGCAGCCCTTCCGGGGGGTTCACAGATACGCAGTATTTT
NA	TRBD2	TRBJ2-5	TRBV9	CASSPASDGAGVGETQYF	TGTGCCAGCAGTCCTGCCTCGGACGGGGCGGGAGTGGGCGAGACCCAGTACTTC
NA	NA	TRBJ2-5	TRBV2	CASSEGNRGGETQYF	TGTGCCAGCAGTGAAGGGAATAGGGGAGGAGAGACCCAGTACTTC